This TCR beta chain was recorded in a study of OX40 agonist ivuxolimab in advanced cancers. About the study: Ivuxolimab was delivered to patients intravenously every 2 weeks at doses spanning 0.01 to 10 mg/kg. Partial responses were recorded for three patients, including one with hepatocellular carcinoma and two with cutaneous melanoma.

Germline loops: CDR1 SEHNR, CDR2 FQNEAQ (reference sequence). V lost 5 bases to trimming and J lost 2 bases, with 16 bases between them. The CDR3 contains 16 residues. Profiled with immunoSEQ multiplex PCR; TCRdb holds only in-frame clones, not every one. The table includes 35,000 to 50,000 clones, around 87% detected once. V is TRBV7-9 and J is TRBJ2-1; D is perhaps TRBD1 (6 bases). The source of this sequence is an adult with an advanced solid tumor such as melanoma, head and neck, liver or kidney cancer. The sample was CD4+ or CD8+ T cells sorted from blood, taken in a trial of the OX40 agonist ivuxolimab. The CDR3 region has the DNA TGTGCCAGCAGCAAAGACAGGTCAAGCCCCTACAATGAGCAGTTCTTC. It is translated as CASSKDRSSPYNEQFF. The whole variable domain, remainder taken from reference TRBV7-9 and TRBJ2-1, is DTGVSQNPRHKITKRGQNVTFRCDPISEHNRLYWYRQTLGQGPEFLTYFQNEAQLEKSRLLSDRFSAERPKGSFSTLEIQRTEQGDSAMYLCASSKDRSSPYNEQFFGPGTRLTVL.